Listed below are T cell receptor beta chains from one sample, sequenced in a study of blood T cell repertoires in COVID-19. Profiling relied on immunoSEQ multiplex PCR, and the TCRdb table lists in-frame clones only, not all of them. Among about 190,000 clones listed, 84% were seen once. The sample taken for sequencing was peripheral blood. The receptor source for this set is a woman in her 70s with active or convalescent COVID-19. The conserved cysteine and the conserved F or W are not part of the CDR3 here.

TRBV2	TRBJ2-7	ASMSGDRGFGVSYEQY
TRBV7-2	TRBJ2-7	ASSLGSSGYEQY
TRBV19	TRBJ1-5	ASSPGGYSNQPQH
TRBV19	TRBJ2-7	ASRPSGNVAYEQY
TRBV2	TRBJ2-1	ASSVSGLHYNEQF
TRBV3-1/TRBV3-2	TRBJ2-1	ASSQDDGSYNEQF
TRBV7-2	TRBJ2-3	ASSQGLPTDTQY
TRBV27	TRBJ2-1	ASKSGIRYNEQF
TRBV12-5	TRBJ2-1	ASGPGTSGNNLLGDEQF
TRBV19	TRBJ1-2	ASVAAANYGYT
TRBV6-1	TRBJ2-7	ASSEIWDRGEEQY
TRBV6-5	TRBJ1-4	ASSPGQLVYEKLF
TRBV10-3	TRBJ2-7	AISETGSYEQY
TRBV7-9	TRBJ2-3	ASRPGQRASTDTQY
TRBV7-3	TRBJ2-3	ASSLRGLAGGPTDTQY
TRBV19	TRBJ2-1	AIRRDSSDEQF
TRBV19	TRBJ2-1	ASGLRVEQF
TRBV7-8	TRBJ2-5	ASSLLGHETQY
TRBV7-9	TRBJ2-5	ASSLVGGAQETQY
TRBV6-5	TRBJ2-5	ASRGQGSQETQY
TRBV7-6	TRBJ2-2	ASSPRGRRGGELF
TRBV2	TRBJ2-7	ASSVSTESYEQY
TRBV28	TRBJ1-5	ASSLSFGLGNQPQH
TRBV6-5	TRBJ2-3	ASTDRGGLTDTQY
TRBV4-1	TRBJ2-3	ASSQVETDTQY
TRBV18	TRBJ1-2	ASSPTTGQEYT
TRBV29-1	TRBJ2-5	SVEEGPGGLETQY
TRBV5-6	TRBJ2-1	ASSPIAGLEF
TRBV19	TRBJ1-3	ASSKGGSGNTIY
TRBV6-5	TRBJ2-1	ASRRGGQASEQF
TRBV2	TRBJ2-7	ASGAGTYEQY
TRBV24-1	TRBJ2-2	ATSDPRTGGLAGELF
TRBV4-2	TRBJ2-7	ASSQDFSGGEQY
TRBV7-9	TRBJ1-4	ASSSQGHQEKLF
TRBV12-3/TRBV12-4	TRBJ1-5	ASRGTGNQPQH
TRBV19	TRBJ2-3	ASSPTAGGTDTQY
TRBV6-5	TRBJ1-1	ASTQTGGAGNEAF
TRBV29-1	TRBJ2-3	SVEAWSGKDTQY
TRBV9	TRBJ2-1	ASSVALIGTGGSYNEQF
TRBV11-3	TRBJ2-3	ASSLGTSGRTDTQY
TRBV19	TRBJ1-1	ASRRQGSMNTEAF
TRBV5-6	TRBJ2-7	ASSLYGGSGIYEQY
TRBV6-5	TRBJ2-2	ASSSGSTGELF
TRBV19	TRBJ1-1	ASSMGRTLTEAF
TRBV6-1	TRBJ1-5	ASSGLTRGQGQPQH
TRBV19	TRBJ1-2	ASSSSWTGGGVNGYT
TRBV11-1	TRBJ2-7	ASSLSGLGFSYEQY
TRBV28	TRBJ1-6	ASSSWTGANSPLH
TRBV19	TRBJ2-2	ASSIRGSPGELF
TRBV27	TRBJ2-7	ASALKQGATYEQY
TRBV5-1	TRBJ2-5	ASSLELIQETQY
TRBV27	TRBJ2-7	ASGWQGYEQY
TRBV30	TRBJ2-6	AWRGGGSGANVLT
TRBV7-2	TRBJ1-1	ASSSHQGTGEAF